This entry lists 18 T cell receptor beta chains sequenced from one sample in a study of blood T cells in healthy people across ages. Sample-barcoded 5' priming and a J-beta primer mix drove a second PCR of 7 to 11 cycles. TCRdb fed the 5' RACE reads into MiXCR, producing one record per CDR3 protein. The repertoire includes approximately 810,000 distinct CDR3 sequences, under 40% of them detected once, and roughly 13% sits in the top ten. The sample consisted of blood. These receptors all come from a man aged 18 to 29 in good health.

This clonotype was counted between two and nine times. The J gene is TRBJ2-3, the V gene TRBV7-2; no definite D call. The CDR3 spans 14 residues. The V gene's germline CDR1 is SGHTA and CDR2 FQGNSA. V was clipped by 5 bases and J by 4 bases, with 13 bases between them. The CDR3 is CASSQTVNADTQYF. The CDR3 nucleotides read TGTGCCAGCAGCCAGACGGTCAACGCAGATACGCAGTATTTT.

This chain links TRBV13 with TRBJ2-1, with a weak D call TRBD2 (5 bases). The J call may be incorrect, as the DNA end agrees better with TRBJ2-7. This CDR3 region has 13 residues. Germline assignment: CDR1 PRHDT and CDR2 FYEKMQ (reference sequence). CDR3 bases: TGTGCCAGCAGCTTAGAGCGGAGGTACGAGCAGTACTTC. Its translation is CASSLERRYEQYF.

The chain couples TRBV4-1 to TRBJ2-1; 9 nucleotides line up with TRBD2. Germline CDR1 MGHRA, CDR2 YSYEKL. The V and J ends lost 4 bases and 2 bases, in that order; junction bases with no gene match: 12. The CDR3 spans 18 residues. CDR3 DNA sequence: TGCGCCAGCAGCCCAAGTGGCCTAGCGGGGTTTACCTACAATGAGCAGTTCTTC. It translates to CASSPSGLAGFTYNEQFF.

This chain uses TRBV5-1 with TRBJ1-2; 9 bases line up with TRBD1. Germline loops: CDR1 SGHRS, CDR2 YFSETQ. The V segment lost 0 bases and the J segment 6 bases; nucleotides outside the gene matches: 6. The CDR3 is made up of 15 amino acids. The CDR3 DNA reads as TGCGCCAGCAGCTTGGGGGACAGGGAGAGGAATGGCTACACCTTC. This sequence encodes CASSLGDRERNGYTF.

This clonotype was recorded a few times. This chain connects TRBV27 to TRBJ2-4; D uncertain. Trimming removed 8 bases from V and 4 bases from J, with 9 bases in between. Germline CDR1 reads MNHEY; CDR2 reads SMNVEV (reference sequence). This CDR3 has 12 amino acids. The CDR3 sequence is CASQGQKNIQYF. DNA of the CDR3: TGTGCCAGCCAAGGGCAGAAAAACATTCAGTACTTC.

The chain carries TRBV6-5 and TRBJ2-3; D possibly corresponds to TRBD1 (5 bases). The V gene lost 7 bases and the J gene lost 2 bases, with 10 bases spanning the gap. The CDR3 contains 13 residues. Per germline, CDR1 MNHEY and CDR2 SVGAGI. The CDR3 loop reads CASNRGFTDTQYF. CDR3 sequence (DNA): TGTGCCAGCAATAGGGGCTTCACAGATACGCAGTATTTT.

This rearrangement joins TRBV4-1 to TRBJ1-1; weak D call: TRBD1 (5 bases). Trimming stripped 8 bases from V and 6 bases from J, with 10 bases between. Germline CDR1 reads MGHRA; CDR2 reads YSYEKL. The CDR3 sequence is 11 residues long. CDR3 sequence: CASARGSEAFF. The CDR3 DNA reads as TGCGCCAGCGCGAGGGGCTCTGAAGCTTTCTTT.

V is TRBV28 and J is TRBJ2-3; 10 positions match TRBD1. CDR3 length: 15 amino acids. V lost 6 bases and J lost 14; bases outside the gene matches: 17. The germline V gene has CDR1 MDHEN and CDR2 SYDVKM. CDR3 residues: CASSRTSGQGRIGYF. The CDR3 region has the DNA TGTGCCAGCAGCCGAACCTCGGGACAGGGGCGTATTGGGTATTTT.

The chain recombines TRBV21-1 with TRBJ1-5; TRBD1, the table's D call, lacks a check against the DNA. TRBV21-1 is classified as a pseudogene. The CDR3 spans 16 residues. This CDR3 reads CASSKAGTVSNQPQHF. The CDR3 DNA reads TGTGCCAGCAGCAAAGCGGGGACAGTTAGCAATCAGCCCCAGCATTTT.

V and J are TRBV15 and TRBJ1-2; D is ambiguous. This CDR3 comprises 16 residues. V was clipped by 4 bases and J by 0 bases, with 15 bases between them. Germline CDR1 is LNHNV and CDR2 is YYDKDF (reference sequence). DNA for the CDR3: TGTGCCACCAGCACGAGGGAGACATGGGCTAACTATGGCTACACCTTC. Its protein is CATSTRETWANYGYTF.

This clonotype was counted many times. V is TRBV20-1 and J is TRBJ1-2; 10 nucleotides align to TRBD1. CDR1 is DFQATT and CDR2 is SNEGSKA in the germline V gene (reference sequence). This CDR3 comprises 15 residues. The V gene end was trimmed by 6 bases and the J gene end by 2 bases; junction bases not matched to a gene: 9. The CDR3 DNA reads TGCAGTGCATTCCCTCCGGGACAGGGGAACTATGGCTACACCTTC. This sequence encodes CSAFPPGQGNYGYTF.

This clonotype turned up a few times. The CDR3 protein is CASSHPGPPWQPQHF. CDR3 nucleotide sequence: TGCGCCAGCAGCCATCCAGGGCCCCCTTGGCAGCCCCAGCATTTT. The J gene is TRBJ1-5, the V gene TRBV4-1, with D perhaps matching TRBD1 (5 bases). V lost 3 bases, J lost 7 bases, and 16 bases lay in between. Germline assignment: CDR1 MGHRA and CDR2 YSYEKL. The CDR3 consists of 15 residues.

This chain uses TRBV5-6 with TRBJ1-5; D not resolved. The CDR3 is 15 amino acids. V lost 3 bases to trimming and J lost 0 bases, with 10 bases between them. CDR1 is SGHDT and CDR2 is YYEEEE in the germline V gene. CDR3 in DNA: TGTGCCAGCAGCTACGGACTGAATAGCAATCAGCCCCAGCATTTT. Translation: CASSYGLNSNQPQHF. The whole variable domain, filled in from reference TRBV5-6 and TRBJ1-5, reads DAGVTQSPTHLIKTRGQQVTLRCSPKSGHDTVSWYQQALGQGPQFIFQYYEEEERQRGNFPDRFSGHQFPNYSSELNVNALLLGDSALYLCASSYGLNSNQPQHFGDGTRLSIL.

Note on this clonotype: At one boundary the junction diverges from the germline segment, which might be a read error. The V call is TRBV20-1, the J call TRBJ1-1; the match to TRBD1 covers 8 bases. This CDR3 is 13 amino acids long. Germline lookup yields CDR1 DFQATT and CDR2 SNEGSKA (reference sequence). This chain's CDR3 is CSARGAGGTEVFF. Written as DNA, the CDR3 is TGCAGTGCTAGAGGGGCAGGGGGCACTGAAGTTTTCTTT.

V is TRBV2 and J is TRBJ2-3, with TRBD1 matching over 7 bases. Germline V gene data show CDR1 as SNHLY and CDR2 as FYNNEI. The CDR3 runs to 16 residues. V lost 5 bases, J lost 5 bases, and 13 bases stayed unmatched. The CDR3 DNA sequence: TGTGCCAGCAGTAAGACTCGGGACAGTTCCCAAGATACGCAGTATTTT. Its protein product is CASSKTRDSSQDTQYF.

This clonotype was observed a handful of times. This rearrangement joins TRBV7-9 to TRBJ2-5, with a possible D match to TRBD2 (7 bases). CDR1 and CDR2 (germline): SEHNR, FQNEAQ (reference sequence). The CDR3 contains 14 residues. Trimming took 0 bases from V and 11 from J, leaving 16 bases between them. The CDR3 loop reads CASSLAQTGREQYF. DNA of the CDR3: TGTGCCAGCAGCTTAGCGCAAACAGGGCGGGAGCAGTACTTC.

This clonotype has just a few counts. This chain uses TRBV7-3 with TRBJ1-2; 9 bases are a match to TRBD1. The V gene's germline CDR1 is SGHTA and CDR2 FQGTGA. Unmatched junction bases numbered 18, after V lost 8 bases and J lost 2 bases. The CDR3 has 18 amino acids. As DNA, the CDR3 is TGTGCCAGCGGACCAAGGGGGGGACAGGGTGGCGGAAACTATGGCTACACCTTC. Translation: CASGPRGGQGGGNYGYTF.

This clonotype appeared many times. The chain uses TRBV27 and TRBJ2-7, with TRBD1 identical over 8 bases. The V segment lost 6 bases and the J segment 0 bases; nucleotides outside the gene matches: 4. This CDR3 comprises 14 residues. Germline V CDR1 and CDR2: MNHEY, SMNVEV (reference sequence). This CDR3 reads CASSVGQDSYEQYF. The CDR3 DNA sequence: TGTGCCAGCAGCGTGGGACAGGACTCCTACGAGCAGTACTTC.